This T cell receptor (beta chain) was recorded in a study of graft-versus-host responses after intestinal transplantation. General study points: GvH clones surfaced in recipient marrow, some emerging earlier in ileum or blood.

A word on this clone: No antigen is known for it.

V was shortened by 0 bases and J by 1 base, with 10 bases between the two germline ends. The CDR3 length is 15 residues. Germline V CDR1 and CDR2: SGHTS, YDEGEE. Data came from immunoSEQ multiplex PCR; TCRdb stores just in-frame clones and leaves some out. The table has some 140,000 clones, 85% to 95% seen once. The clonotype was recovered from a human donor who received an intestinal transplant. The specimen was unstimulated CD4+ T cells sorted from spleen or lymph node cells, collected before intestinal transplant. This chain connects TRBV5-8 to TRBJ1-1; no clear D gene. The CDR3 loop reads CASSLGGRANTEAFF. The CDR3 DNA reads as TGTGCCAGCAGCTTGGGAGGACGAGCGAACACTGAAGCTTTCTTT. Together with reference TRBV5-8 and TRBJ1-1, the CDR3 gives the full variable domain: EAGVTQSPTHLIKTRGQQATLRCSPISGHTSVYWYQQALGLGLQFLLWYDEGEERNRGNFPPRFSGRQFPNYSSELNVNALELEDSALYLCASSLGGRANTEAFFGQGTRLTVV.